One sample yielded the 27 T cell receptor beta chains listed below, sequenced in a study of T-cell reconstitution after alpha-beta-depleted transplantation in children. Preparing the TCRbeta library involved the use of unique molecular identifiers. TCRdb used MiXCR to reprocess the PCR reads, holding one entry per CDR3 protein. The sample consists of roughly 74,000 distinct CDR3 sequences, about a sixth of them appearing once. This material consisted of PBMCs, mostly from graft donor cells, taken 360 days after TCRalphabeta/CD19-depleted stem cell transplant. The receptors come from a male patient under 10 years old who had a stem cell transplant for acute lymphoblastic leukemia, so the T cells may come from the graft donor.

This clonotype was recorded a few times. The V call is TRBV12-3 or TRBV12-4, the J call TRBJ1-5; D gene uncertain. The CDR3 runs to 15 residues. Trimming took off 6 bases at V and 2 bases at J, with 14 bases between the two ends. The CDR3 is CASSADKVGNQPQHF. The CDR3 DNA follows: TGTGCCAGCAGCGCCGACAAGGTGGGCAATCAGCCCCAGCATTTT.

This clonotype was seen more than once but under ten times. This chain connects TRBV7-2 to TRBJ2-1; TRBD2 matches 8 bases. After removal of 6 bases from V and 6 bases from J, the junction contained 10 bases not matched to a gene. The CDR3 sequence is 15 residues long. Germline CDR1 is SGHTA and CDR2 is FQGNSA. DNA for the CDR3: TGTGCCAGCAGTCCATCTACGACTAGCGCCAATGAGCAGTTCTTC. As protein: CASSPSTTSANEQFF.

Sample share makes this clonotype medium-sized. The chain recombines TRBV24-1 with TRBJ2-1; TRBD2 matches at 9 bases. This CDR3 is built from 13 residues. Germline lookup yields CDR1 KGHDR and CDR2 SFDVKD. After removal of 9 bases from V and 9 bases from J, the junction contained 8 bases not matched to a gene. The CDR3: CATQLGGRGEQFF. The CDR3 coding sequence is TGTGCCACCCAACTCGGCGGGAGGGGTGAGCAGTTCTTC.

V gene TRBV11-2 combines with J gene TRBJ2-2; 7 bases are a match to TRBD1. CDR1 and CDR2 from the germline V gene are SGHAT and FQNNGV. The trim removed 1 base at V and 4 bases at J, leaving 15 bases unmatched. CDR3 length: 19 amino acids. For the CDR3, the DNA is TGTGCCAGCAGCTTAGGCCTGGCACAGGGGTTATGGGGCACCGGGGAGCTGTTTTTT. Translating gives CASSLGLAQGLWGTGELFF.

The CDR3 coding sequence is TGTGCCAGCAGCTTAGTGGACAGGGGCGAGCAGTACTTC. Its translation is CASSLVDRGEQYF. This chain uses TRBV7-8 with TRBJ2-7; 9 bases are a match to TRBD1. This CDR3 region has 13 residues. Trimming cost V 1 base and J 6 bases; bases outside gene matches: 1. Germline V gives CDR1 SGHVS, CDR2 FQNEAQ.

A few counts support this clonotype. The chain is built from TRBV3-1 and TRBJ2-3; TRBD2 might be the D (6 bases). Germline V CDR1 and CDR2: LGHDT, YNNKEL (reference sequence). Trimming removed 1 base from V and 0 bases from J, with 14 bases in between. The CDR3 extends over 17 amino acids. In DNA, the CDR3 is TGTGCCAGCAGCCAAGGGACATCGGGGAGGAGCACAGATACGCAGTATTTT. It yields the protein CASSQGTSGRSTDTQYF.

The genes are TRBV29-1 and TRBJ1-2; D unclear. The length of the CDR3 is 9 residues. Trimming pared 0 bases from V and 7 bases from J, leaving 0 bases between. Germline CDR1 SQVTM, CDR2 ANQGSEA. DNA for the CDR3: TGCAGCGTTGAAGATGGCTACACCTTC. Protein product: CSVEDGYTF.

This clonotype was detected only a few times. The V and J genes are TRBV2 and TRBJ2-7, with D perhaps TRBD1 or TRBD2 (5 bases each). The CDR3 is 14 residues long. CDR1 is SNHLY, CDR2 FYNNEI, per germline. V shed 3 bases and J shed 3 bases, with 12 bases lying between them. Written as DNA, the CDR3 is TGTGCCAGCAGTGAGGGCAGGGAGTTCTACGAGCAGTACTTC. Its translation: CASSEGREFYEQYF.

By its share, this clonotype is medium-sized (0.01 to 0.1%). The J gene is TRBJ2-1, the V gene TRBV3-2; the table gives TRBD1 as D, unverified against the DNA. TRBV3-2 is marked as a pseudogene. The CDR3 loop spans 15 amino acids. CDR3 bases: TGTGCCAGCAGTCCCGGGAACCCGTTATACAATGAGCAGTTCTTC. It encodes CASSPGNPLYNEQFF.

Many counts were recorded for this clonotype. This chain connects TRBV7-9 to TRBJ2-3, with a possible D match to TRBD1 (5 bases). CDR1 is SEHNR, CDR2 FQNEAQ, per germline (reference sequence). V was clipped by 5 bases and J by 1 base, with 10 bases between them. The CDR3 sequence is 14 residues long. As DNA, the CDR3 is TGTGCCAGCAGCGGCCTAGGGGGCACAGATACGCAGTATTTT. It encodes CASSGLGGTDTQYF.

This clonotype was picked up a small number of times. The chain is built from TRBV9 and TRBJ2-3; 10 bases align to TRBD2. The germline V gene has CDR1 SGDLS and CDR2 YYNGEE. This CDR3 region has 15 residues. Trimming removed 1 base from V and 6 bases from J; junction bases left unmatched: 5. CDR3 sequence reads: CASSVIAGGVDTQYF. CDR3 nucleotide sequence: TGTGCCAGCAGCGTAATAGCGGGAGGTGTGGATACGCAGTATTTT.

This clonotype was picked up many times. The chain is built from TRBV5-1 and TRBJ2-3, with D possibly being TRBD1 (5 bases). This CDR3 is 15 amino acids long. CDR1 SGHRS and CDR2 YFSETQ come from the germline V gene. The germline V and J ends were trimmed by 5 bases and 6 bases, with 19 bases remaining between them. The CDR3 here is CASRIQVESSDTQYF. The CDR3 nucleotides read TGCGCCAGCAGGATACAGGTGGAATCTTCGGATACGCAGTATTTT.

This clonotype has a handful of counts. CDR3: CASSLAVRAAAQETQYF. Written as DNA, the CDR3 is TGTGCCAGCAGCTTGGCCGTAAGAGCGGCCGCCCAAGAGACCCAGTACTTC. The chain joins TRBV5-6 to TRBJ2-5; D is possibly TRBD2 (5 bases). CDR3 size: 17 residues. Germline V CDR1 and CDR2: SGHDT, YYEEEE. With 0 bases removed from V and 1 base from J, the gap between germline ends came to 16 bases.

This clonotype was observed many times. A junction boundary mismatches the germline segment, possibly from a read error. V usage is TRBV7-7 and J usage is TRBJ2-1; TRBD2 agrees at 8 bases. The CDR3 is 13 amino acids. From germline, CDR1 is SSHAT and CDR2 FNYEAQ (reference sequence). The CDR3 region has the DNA TGTGCTAGCAGCTTGGGACTAGGGAATGAGCAGTTCTTC. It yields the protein CASSLGLGNEQFF.

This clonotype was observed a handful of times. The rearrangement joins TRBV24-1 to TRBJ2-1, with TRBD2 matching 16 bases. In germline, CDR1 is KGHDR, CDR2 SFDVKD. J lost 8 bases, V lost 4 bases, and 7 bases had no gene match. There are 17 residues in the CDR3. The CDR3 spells CATSEFGTSGRAHEQFF. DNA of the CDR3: TGTGCCACCAGTGAATTCGGGACTAGCGGGAGGGCCCATGAGCAGTTCTTC.

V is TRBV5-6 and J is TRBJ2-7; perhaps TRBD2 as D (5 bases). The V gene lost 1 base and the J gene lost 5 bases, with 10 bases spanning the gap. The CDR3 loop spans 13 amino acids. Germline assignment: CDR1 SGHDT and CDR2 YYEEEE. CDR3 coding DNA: TGTGCCAGCAGCTTGAGGCTAGCTCACGAGCAGTACTTC. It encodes CASSLRLAHEQYF.

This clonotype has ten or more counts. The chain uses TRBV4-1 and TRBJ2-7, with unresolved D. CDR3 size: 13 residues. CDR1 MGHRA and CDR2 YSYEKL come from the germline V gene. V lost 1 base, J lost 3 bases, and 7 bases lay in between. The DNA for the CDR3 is TGCGCCAGCAGCCAAGGGCTACTCTACGAGCAGTACTTC. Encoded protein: CASSQGLLYEQYF.

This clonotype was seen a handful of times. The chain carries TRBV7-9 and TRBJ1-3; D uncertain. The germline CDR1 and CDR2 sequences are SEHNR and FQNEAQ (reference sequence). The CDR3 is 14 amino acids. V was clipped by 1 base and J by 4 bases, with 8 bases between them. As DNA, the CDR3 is TGTGCCAGCAGCTTAGAGGTCAGAGGAAACACCATATATTTT. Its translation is CASSLEVRGNTIYF.

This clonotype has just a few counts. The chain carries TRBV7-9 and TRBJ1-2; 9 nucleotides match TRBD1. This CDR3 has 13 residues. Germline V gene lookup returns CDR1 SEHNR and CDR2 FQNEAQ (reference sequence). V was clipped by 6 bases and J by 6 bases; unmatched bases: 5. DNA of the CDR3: TGTGCCAGCAGACCCGGACAGGGGCATGGCTACACCTTC. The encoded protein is CASRPGQGHGYTF.

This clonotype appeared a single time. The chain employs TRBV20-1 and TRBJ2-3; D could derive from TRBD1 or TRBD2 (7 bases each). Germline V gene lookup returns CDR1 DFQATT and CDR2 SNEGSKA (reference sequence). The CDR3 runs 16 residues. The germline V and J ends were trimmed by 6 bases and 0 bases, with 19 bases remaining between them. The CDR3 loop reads CSAPRGLAVSTDTQYF. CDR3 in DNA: TGCAGTGCCCCGAGGGGGCTAGCGGTTAGCACAGATACGCAGTATTTT.

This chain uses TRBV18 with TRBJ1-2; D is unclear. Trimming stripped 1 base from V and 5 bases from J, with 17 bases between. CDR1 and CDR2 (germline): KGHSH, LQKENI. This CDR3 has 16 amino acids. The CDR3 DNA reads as TGTGCCAGCTCACCACGTGGGAAGCATGCTAGTTATGGCTACACCTTC. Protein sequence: CASSPRGKHASYGYTF.

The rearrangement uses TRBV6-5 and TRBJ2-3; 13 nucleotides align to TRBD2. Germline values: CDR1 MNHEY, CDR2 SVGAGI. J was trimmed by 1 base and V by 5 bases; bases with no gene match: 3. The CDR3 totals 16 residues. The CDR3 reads CASSTSGRVRTDTQYF. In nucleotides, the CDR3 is TGTGCCAGCAGTACTAGCGGGAGGGTGCGCACAGATACGCAGTATTTT.

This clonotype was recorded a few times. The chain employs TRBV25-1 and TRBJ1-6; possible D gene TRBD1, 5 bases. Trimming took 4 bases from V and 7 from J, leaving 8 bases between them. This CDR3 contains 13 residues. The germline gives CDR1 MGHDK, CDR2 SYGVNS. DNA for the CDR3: TGTGCCAGCAGTGTCCAGGGCAATTCACCCCTCCACTTT. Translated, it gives CASSVQGNSPLHF.

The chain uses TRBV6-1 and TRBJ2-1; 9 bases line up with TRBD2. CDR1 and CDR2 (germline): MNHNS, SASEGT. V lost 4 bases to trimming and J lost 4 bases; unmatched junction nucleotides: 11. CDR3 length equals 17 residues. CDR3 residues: CASSVMSGRSIYNEQFF. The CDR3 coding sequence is TGTGCCAGCAGTGTTATGAGCGGGAGGTCGATTTACAATGAGCAGTTCTTC.

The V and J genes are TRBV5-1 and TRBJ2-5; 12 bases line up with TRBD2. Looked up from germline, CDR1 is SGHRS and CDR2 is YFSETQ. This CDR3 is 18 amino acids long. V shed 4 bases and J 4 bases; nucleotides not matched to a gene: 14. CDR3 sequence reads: CASSHRTSGKTPRETQYF. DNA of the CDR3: TGCGCCAGCAGCCACCGGACTAGCGGGAAGACCCCTCGAGAGACCCAGTACTTC.

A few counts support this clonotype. The CDR3 DNA is TGTGCCAGCAGCTTAGCGGGAGGGCTAATCGGATACGAGCAGTACTTC. This translates into CASSLAGGLIGYEQYF. The chain couples TRBV7-6 to TRBJ2-7; 7 bases agree with TRBD2. The germline CDR1 and CDR2 sequences are SGHVS and FNYEAQ. The CDR3 spans 16 residues. V was clipped by 0 bases and J by 4 bases; unmatched bases: 9.

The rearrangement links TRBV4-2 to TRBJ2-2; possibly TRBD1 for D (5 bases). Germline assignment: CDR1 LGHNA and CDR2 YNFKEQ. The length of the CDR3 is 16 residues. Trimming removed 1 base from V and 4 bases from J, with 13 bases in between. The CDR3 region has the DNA TGTGCCAGCAGCCAAGGTACAGGAGCCCTCACCGGGGAGCTGTTTTTT. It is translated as CASSQGTGALTGELFF.